This TCR beta chain derives from a study of control samples from healthy donors and cancer patients. V lost 0 bases and J lost 3; bases outside the gene matches: 6. The CDR3 loop spans 16 amino acids. The germline CDR1 and CDR2 sequences are SGHNT and YYREEE (reference sequence). Profiled with immunoSEQ multiplex PCR; TCRdb holds only in-frame clones, not every one. The sample yields about 130,000 clones, over 75% seen once. This TCR came from a man in his forties or fifties in good health. Sequenced material: blood. The chain has TRBV5-4 and TRBJ2-7; 10 bases agree with TRBD1. CDR3 protein: CASSLDLGQGFYEQYF. CDR3 DNA: TGTGCCAGCAGCTTGGATCTGGGACAGGGGTTCTACGAGCAGTACTTC.